Listed below are T cell receptor beta chains from one sample, sequenced in a study of vaccination effects on CD4 cells after COVID-19. Which antigens these TCRs recognize remains unknown. Sequencing used immunoSEQ multiplex PCR; TCRdb keeps in-frame clones, though not all of them. The sample records around 59,000 clones, around 80% being singletons. The material sequenced was CD4+ T cells from PBMCs cultured with HCoV-OC43 spike peptides, taken after COVID-19 vaccination. These receptors originate from a human donor who received a COVID-19 vaccine. The CDR3 runs from the conserved cysteine through the conserved F or W. Fields, in order: CDR3 length, V gene, clone size, D gene, J gene, CDR3 protein, CDR3 DNA. A D gene is named only where the DNA matches it firmly. A clone size is listed for some rows: how often the clone was seen (once, few, many), or a class if it is expanded.

cdr3_length: 16
v_call: TRBV4-1
clone_size: NA
d_call: NA
j_call: TRBJ1-5
cdr3_aa: CASSQLSEGANQPQHF
cdr3_nt: TGCGCCAGCAGCCAACTATCGGAGGGAGCGAATCAGCCCCAGCATTTT

cdr3_length: 18
v_call: TRBV5-8
clone_size: once
d_call: TRBD1
j_call: TRBJ2-3
cdr3_aa: CASSRSTIQGASTDTQYF
cdr3_nt: TGTGCCAGCAGCCGATCAACTATTCAGGGGGCAAGTACAGATACGCAGTATTTT

cdr3_length: 16
v_call: TRBV9
clone_size: NA
d_call: TRBD2
j_call: TRBJ2-2
cdr3_aa: CASNTATSGNTGELFF
cdr3_nt: TGTGCCAGCAACACCGCGACTAGCGGGAACACCGGGGAGCTGTTTTTT

cdr3_length: 16
v_call: TRBV7-2
clone_size: NA
d_call: NA
j_call: TRBJ2-1
cdr3_aa: CASSTFPGSVYGEQFF
cdr3_nt: TGTGCCAGCAGCACCTTCCCGGGTTCCGTCTATGGTGAGCAGTTCTTC

cdr3_length: 14
v_call: TRBV19
clone_size: few
d_call: TRBD1
j_call: TRBJ1-3
cdr3_aa: CASKQGGSGNTIYF
cdr3_nt: TGTGCCAGTAAACAGGGGGGTTCTGGAAACACCATATATTTT

cdr3_length: 12
v_call: TRBV12-3/TRBV12-4
clone_size: NA
d_call: TRBD1
j_call: TRBJ1-2
cdr3_aa: CASADRGYGYTF
cdr3_nt: TGTGCCAGCGCCGACAGGGGGTATGGCTACACCTTC

cdr3_length: 13
v_call: TRBV19
clone_size: NA
d_call: NA
j_call: TRBJ1-2
cdr3_aa: CASSESVGGGYTF
cdr3_nt: TGTGCCAGTAGTGAATCTGTTGGGGGTGGCTACACCTTC

cdr3_length: 12
v_call: TRBV7-9
clone_size: NA
d_call: NA
j_call: TRBJ2-1
cdr3_aa: CASSLFARVEFF
cdr3_nt: TGTGCCAGCAGCTTATTTGCCAGGGTGGAGTTCTTC

cdr3_length: 15
v_call: TRBV2
clone_size: NA
d_call: TRBD1
j_call: TRBJ1-2
cdr3_aa: CASTLAGTGGSGYTF
cdr3_nt: TGTGCCAGCACCCTTGCCGGGACAGGGGGCTCTGGCTACACCTTC

cdr3_length: 17
v_call: TRBV24-1
clone_size: NA
d_call: TRBD1
j_call: TRBJ2-1
cdr3_aa: CATSDPGQGSASNEQFF
cdr3_nt: TGTGCCACCAGTGACCCTGGACAGGGGTCCGCTTCTAATGAGCAGTTCTTC